These 29 T cell receptor beta chains originate from one sample sequenced in a study of T cells after posttransplantation cyclophosphamide. Libraries were prepared by immunoSEQ multiplex PCR; TCRdb keeps only in-frame clonotypes and omits some of them. The sample shows 47,000 or so clones, around nine tenths of them seen only once. Source material: PBMCs. The receptors shown here come from a woman aged 45-65 years in good health and a related stem cell transplant donor.

V is TRBV10-2 and J is TRBJ2-1; 11 bases match TRBD2. The ends lost 6 bases at V and 9 bases at J; junction bases unmatched: 10. CDR3 length: 15 residues. The germline CDR1 and CDR2 sequences are WSHSY and SAAADI. The CDR3 DNA sequence: TGCGCCAGCAGAGTAGCGGGAGGGAGCTTTGGTGAGCAGTTCTTC. Protein product: CASRVAGGSFGEQFF.

The V and J genes are TRBV6-1 and TRBJ1-3; D ambiguous. The V and J ends lost 3 bases and 2 bases respectively, with 8 bases between them. The CDR3 is made up of 14 amino acids. Germline loops: CDR1 MNHNS, CDR2 SASEGT. This chain's CDR3 is CASSETQAGNTIYF. DNA of the CDR3: TGTGCCAGCAGTGAGACCCAGGCTGGAAACACCATATATTTT.

CDR3 loop: CASSSQGKEAFF. Here the CDR3 DNA reads TGTGCCAGCAGTTCACAGGGGAAGGAAGCTTTCTTT. V gene TRBV27 combines with J gene TRBJ1-1, with TRBD1 matching 7 bases. The germline CDR1 and CDR2 sequences are MNHEY and SMNVEV (reference sequence). There are 12 residues in the CDR3. With V trimmed by 4 bases and J by 8 bases, 4 bases remained unmatched.

There are a few counts of this clone. The J gene is TRBJ1-1, the V gene TRBV15; possible D gene TRBD1, 5 bases. Germline CDR1 LNHNV, CDR2 YYDKDF (reference sequence). The CDR3 length is 14 residues. V was clipped by 0 bases and J by 3 bases, with 8 bases between them. Here the CDR3 reads CATSRDRVDTEAFF. CDR3 in DNA: TGTGCCACCAGCAGAGACAGGGTTGACACTGAAGCTTTCTTT.

The gene calls are TRBV19 and TRBJ1-6; D possibly corresponds to TRBD1 (5 bases). Germline V gene lookup returns CDR1 LNHDA and CDR2 SQIVND (reference sequence). This CDR3 contains 13 residues. V gave up 7 bases and J gave up 8 bases, with 12 bases separating them. CDR3 sequence: CASTSGYHSPLHF. In DNA form, the CDR3 reads TGTGCCAGTACTTCAGGGTACCATTCACCCCTCCACTTT.

In this sample, this clone turned up once. The V gene is TRBV11-2, the J gene TRBJ1-4; a possible D gene is TRBD1 (6 bases). Germline values: CDR1 SGHAT, CDR2 FQNNGV. V lost 2 bases and J lost 7, with 11 bases in between. CDR3 length: 14 residues. DNA for the CDR3: TGTGCCAGCAGCTTATCAGGGGCTGGTGAAAAACTGTTTTTT. It translates to CASSLSGAGEKLFF. Full variable domain (rest looked up from reference TRBV11-2 and TRBJ1-4): EAGVAQSPRYKIIEKRQSVAFWCNPISGHATLYWYQQILGQGPKLLIQFQNNGVVDDSQLPKDRFSAERLKGVDSTLKIQPAKLEDSAVYLCASSLSGAGEKLFFGSGTQLSVL.

The chain links TRBV5-4 to TRBJ2-1; 10 bases line up with TRBD1. V gave up 3 bases and J gave up 7 bases; unmatched junction bases: 10. The CDR3 covers 16 residues. Per the germline V gene, CDR1 is SGHNT and CDR2 is YYREEE (reference sequence). The CDR3 DNA sequence: TGTGCCAGCAGCTCGAATCCGGGACAGGGGTGGAATGAGCAGTTCTTC. This codes for CASSSNPGQGWNEQFF. Based on the CDR3 plus reference TRBV5-4 and TRBJ2-1, the full variable domain is ETGVTQSPTHLIKTRGQQVTLRCSSQSGHNTVSWYQQALGQGPQFIFQYYREEENGRGNFPPRFSGLQFPNYSSELNVNALELDDSALYLCASSSNPGQGWNEQFFGPGTRLTVL.

This clone was recorded only once. The CDR3 DNA reads as TGCGCCAGCAGCTTGCAGTCAGCGGGCGGGACTGAAGCTTTCTTT. It yields the protein CASSLQSAGGTEAFF. The chain is built from TRBV5-1 and TRBJ1-1; D call uncertain. The CDR3 sequence is 15 residues long. Trimming shortened V by 1 base and J by 5 bases, and 15 bases separated the two germline ends. Per germline, CDR1 SGHRS and CDR2 YFSETQ.

The chain links TRBV11-2 to TRBJ2-7, with 9 bases identical to TRBD2. The V gene's germline CDR1 is SGHAT and CDR2 FQNNGV. V gave up 5 bases and J gave up 7 bases; unmatched junction bases: 9. The CDR3 length is 14 residues. CDR3 in DNA: TGTGCCAGCAGCCCAGGAGCGGGAGGAGGGGAGCAGTACTTC. The encoded protein is CASSPGAGGGEQYF. The full variable domain, with the rest looked up from reference TRBV11-2 and TRBJ2-7, is EAGVAQSPRYKIIEKRQSVAFWCNPISGHATLYWYQQILGQGPKLLIQFQNNGVVDDSQLPKDRFSAERLKGVDSTLKIQPAKLEDSAVYLCASSPGAGGGEQYFGPGTRLTVT.

Here the CDR3 reads CASSSNSGRIYNEQFF. For the CDR3, the DNA is TGTGCCAGCAGTTCCAATAGCGGGAGAATATACAATGAGCAGTTCTTC. J is TRBJ2-1 and V is TRBV28; 9 nucleotides match TRBD2. The germline V gene has CDR1 MDHEN and CDR2 SYDVKM. The V gene end was trimmed by 4 bases and the J gene end by 4 bases; junction bases not matched to a gene: 8. This CDR3 region has 16 residues.

This chain links TRBV27 with TRBJ2-7; 10 bases align to TRBD1. Trimming cost V 7 bases and J 7 bases; bases outside gene matches: 10. The CDR3 is made up of 14 amino acids. Looked up from germline, CDR1 is MNHEY and CDR2 is SMNVEV (reference sequence). The DNA for the CDR3 is TGTGCCAGCACCAAGAGACAGGGGGCGCGAGAGCAGTACTTC. Amino acid sequence: CASTKRQGAREQYF.

The chain is built from TRBV11-3 and TRBJ2-2; D perhaps matches TRBD1 (5 bases). Per germline, CDR1 SGHNT and CDR2 YENEEA. The germline V and J ends were trimmed by 5 bases and 1 base, with 14 bases remaining between them. The length of the CDR3 is 16 residues. CDR3 loop: CASSTPGAKNTGELFF. The CDR3 DNA is TGTGCCAGCAGCACCCCTGGGGCGAAGAACACCGGGGAGCTGTTTTTT.

The chain recombines TRBV7-8 with TRBJ1-2; TRBD1 might be the D (5 bases). V was trimmed by 2 bases and J by 1 base, leaving 11 bases between them. The CDR3 length is 15 residues. Germline V CDR1 and CDR2: SGHVS, FQNEAQ. CDR3 nucleotides: TGTGCCAGCAGCTTAATTCTACAGGATAACTATGGCTACACCTTC. Translated, it gives CASSLILQDNYGYTF.

The J gene is TRBJ1-1, the V gene TRBV28; 8 positions agree with TRBD1. The CDR3 covers 15 residues. Trimming took 8 bases from V and 1 from J; bases not matched to a gene: 9. CDR1 is MDHEN and CDR2 is SYDVKM in the germline V gene. The CDR3 bases are TGTGCCAGCCGTGCAGGGGGCAGTCAGAACACTGAAGCTTTCTTT. This codes for CASRAGGSQNTEAFF.

V gene TRBV9 combines with J gene TRBJ2-1; 11 bases fit TRBD2. Germline values: CDR1 SGDLS, CDR2 YYNGEE. The V and J ends lost 3 bases and 1 base, in that order; junction bases with no gene match: 6. The CDR3 runs 17 residues. The CDR3 loop is CASSARLAGLSYNEQFF. CDR3 bases: TGTGCCAGCAGCGCCAGACTAGCGGGACTATCCTACAATGAGCAGTTCTTC.

V gene TRBV28 combines with J gene TRBJ2-1; TRBD2 matches at 7 bases. The CDR3 is 15 amino acids. In germline, CDR1 is MDHEN, CDR2 SYDVKM. The V segment lost 5 bases and the J segment 7 bases; nucleotides outside the gene matches: 11. For the CDR3, the DNA is TGTGCCAGCAGTCCCCCCGGGGGGATGGGGAATGAGCAGTTCTTC. It translates to CASSPPGGMGNEQFF.

CDR3 DNA sequence: TGTGCCAGCAGCCTAAACACAGATACGCAGTATTTT. This translates into CASSLNTDTQYF. The chain links TRBV9 to TRBJ2-3; D gene unclear. Per the germline V gene, CDR1 is SGDLS and CDR2 is YYNGEE. V gave up 4 bases and J gave up 2 bases, with 5 bases separating them. The CDR3 contains 12 residues.

This sequence joins TRBV28 and TRBJ1-4; D gene unclear. Trimming shortened V by 1 base and J by 8 bases, and 14 bases separated the two germline ends. CDR3 length: 15 amino acids. Germline lookup yields CDR1 MDHEN and CDR2 SYDVKM. This CDR3 is CASSLLDTEGEKLFF. CDR3 nucleotides: TGTGCCAGCAGTTTATTGGATACTGAGGGCGAAAAACTGTTTTTT.

The chain employs TRBV15 and TRBJ2-3; TRBD2 aligns across 8 bases. Germline lookup yields CDR1 LNHNV and CDR2 YYDKDF (reference sequence). The ends lost 8 bases at V and 1 base at J; junction bases unmatched: 5. The CDR3 runs to 14 residues. CDR3 sequence: CATGRRGGTDTQYF. The CDR3 coding sequence is TGTGCCACCGGACGGCGGGGGGGCACAGATACGCAGTATTTT. Combining the CDR3 with reference TRBV15 and TRBJ2-3 gives the whole variable domain DAMVIQNPRYQVTQFGKPVTLSCSQTLNHNVMYWYQQKSSQAPKLLFHYYDKDFNNEADTPDNFQSRRPNTSFCFLDIRSPGLGDTAMYLCATGRRGGTDTQYFGPGTRLTVL.

This clone was recorded only once. The chain has TRBV5-1 and TRBJ2-7; 13 positions match TRBD2. Per the germline V gene, CDR1 is SGHRS and CDR2 is YFSETQ. The CDR3 is made up of 18 amino acids. V was clipped by 4 bases and J by 0 bases; unmatched bases: 10. The CDR3, as DNA: TGCGCCAGCAGCCGACTGACTAGCGGGAGGACCCTCTCCTACGAGCAGTACTTC. It yields the protein CASSRLTSGRTLSYEQYF.

This clone was seen only once. This chain joins TRBV11-2 and TRBJ2-1, with 10 nucleotides matching TRBD2. This CDR3 has 17 residues. Germline V gives CDR1 SGHAT, CDR2 FQNNGV. V was clipped by 1 base and J by 1 base; unmatched bases: 4. As DNA, the CDR3 is TGTGCCAGCAGCTTAGTAGCTAGCGGGGGATCCTACAATGAGCAGTTCTTC. This translates into CASSLVASGGSYNEQFF. Full variable domain (outside the CDR3, taken from reference TRBV11-2 and TRBJ2-1): EAGVAQSPRYKIIEKRQSVAFWCNPISGHATLYWYQQILGQGPKLLIQFQNNGVVDDSQLPKDRFSAERLKGVDSTLKIQPAKLEDSAVYLCASSLVASGGSYNEQFFGPGTRLTVL.

This clone occurred once. This chain joins TRBV7-9 and TRBJ1-6, with TRBD1 matching over 8 bases. This CDR3 is built from 14 residues. V shed 2 bases and J 9 bases; nucleotides not matched to a gene: 3. Germline loops: CDR1 SEHNR, CDR2 FQNEAQ (reference sequence). CDR3 sequence reads: CASSLSQGGSPLHF. As DNA, the CDR3 is TGTGCCAGCAGCTTATCACAGGGGGGTTCACCCCTCCACTTT.

The genes are TRBV14 and TRBJ1-6, with 7 bases lining up with TRBD1. V shed 1 base and J 10 bases; nucleotides not matched to a gene: 7. This CDR3 has 15 residues. Germline CDR1 reads SGHDN; CDR2 reads FVKESK. CDR3 residues: CASSQVRDSRSPLHF. The DNA for the CDR3 is TGTGCCAGCAGCCAAGTGAGGGACAGCCGGTCACCCCTCCACTTT.

This chain joins TRBV5-1 and TRBJ2-3; weak D call: TRBD1 (5 bases). The CDR3 is 14 amino acids. The V end lost 2 bases, the J end lost 12 bases, and 19 bases lay between the germline ends. Looked up from germline, CDR1 is SGHRS and CDR2 is YFSETQ. The CDR3 protein is CASSLGAGRDIQYF. The CDR3 DNA reads as TGCGCCAGCAGCTTAGGGGCTGGACGCGACATTCAGTATTTT.

The chain has TRBV2 and TRBJ2-7; 7 bases line up with TRBD1. Germline V gene sequence: CDR1 SNHLY, CDR2 FYNNEI. The CDR3 extends over 15 amino acids. The V and J ends lost 2 bases and 2 bases, in that order; junction bases with no gene match: 6. This chain's CDR3 is CASSEYRQGPYEQYF. The CDR3 DNA follows: TGTGCCAGCAGTGAATACCGACAGGGCCCCTACGAGCAGTACTTC. The full variable domain, rest sourced from reference TRBV2 and TRBJ2-7, is EPEVTQTPSHQVTQMGQEVILRCVPISNHLYFYWYRQILGQKVEFLVSFYNNEISEKSEIFDDQFSVERPDGSNFTLKIRSTKLEDSAMYFCASSEYRQGPYEQYFGPGTRLTVT.

V gene TRBV4-1 combines with J gene TRBJ2-7, with 9 bases identical to TRBD1. The germline V gene encodes CDR1 MGHRA and CDR2 YSYEKL. The CDR3 runs to 15 residues. Unmatched junction bases numbered 6, after V lost 1 base and J lost 5 bases. The CDR3: CASSQAGTGQNEQYF. The CDR3 region has the DNA TGCGCCAGCAGCCAAGCCGGGACAGGGCAAAACGAGCAGTACTTC.

The rearrangement links TRBV19 to TRBJ2-3; possible D gene TRBD1, 6 bases. This CDR3 has 16 residues. Germline V CDR1 and CDR2: LNHDA, SQIVND (reference sequence). Trimming left V 6 bases short and J 2 bases short, with 18 bases between. The CDR3 DNA is TGTGCCAGTAGCTTGGGGACACCGATGAACACAGATACGCAGTATTTT. This sequence encodes CASSLGTPMNTDTQYF.

The V gene is TRBV5-1, the J gene TRBJ2-1; 10 bases map to TRBD2. With 0 bases clipped from V and 7 bases from J, the junction kept 7 bases outside the gene matches. The CDR3 is 16 amino acids. The germline V gene has CDR1 SGHRS and CDR2 YFSETQ. For the CDR3, the DNA is TGCGCCAGCAGCTTGGACGGCCTAGCGGGAGTTAATGAGCAGTTCTTC. It codes for CASSLDGLAGVNEQFF.

The genes are TRBV10-3 and TRBJ2-2, with D possibly matching TRBD2 (5 bases). The CDR3 has 16 amino acids. Trimming took 1 base from V and 4 from J, leaving 13 bases between them. CDR1 is ENHRY, CDR2 SYGVKD, per germline. CDR3 bases: TGTGCCATCAGTGAGTTGGAGGCGGGCACCACCGGGGAGCTGTTTTTT. Its translation is CAISELEAGTTGELFF.